Here is one TCR beta chain with its context. Its antigen is still unknown. Qualities for individual bases were not recorded, and no much larger clone is one base off. The data are from a study of blood T cell repertoires in COVID-19 (dated by TCRdb to 2020 to 2021). At the level of the whole study: Samples from collaborators originated in the United States, Italy and Spain and spanned both the acute and convalescent phases of COVID-19. The prospective study material was composed of cDNA or gDNA derived from T cells, B-cell-depleted T cells, or PBMCs. Subjects who had been exposed to COVID-19, were actively infected with it, or had recovered from it provided the deeply sampled blood TCRbeta repertoires that made up the dataset. The repertoires were released in a freely available public database meant as a resource for research on the immune response to SARS-CoV-2. The samples were drawn from the first 160 participants of the ongoing ImmuneRACE study and from 1,254 subjects provided by 6 global collaborators. Sample metadata almost always included a de-identified subject ID, COVID-19 status, age in years and sex. Where available, HLA class I and class II types were obtained from metadata supplied by the sample provider rather than from assay-based typing. General conclusions and limits of the study: The quantity of clinical and demographic metadata differed by source and by participant and was supplied without curation.

TCRbeta CDR3 regions were amplified from genomic DNA using the immunoSEQ Assay, a bias-controlled multiplex PCR. Per the authors' processing: The number of nucleated cells in each sample was estimated by amplification of reference gene primers within the assay. Sequence reads were collapsed and filtered to measure the absolute abundance of every unique TCRbeta CDR3 rearrangement. For each sample, productive Simpson clonality was calculated as the square root of Simpson's diversity index across productive rearrangements. TCRdb obtained this table from immuneACCESS and retained in-frame rearrangements with V and J assigned. These tables miss some clones; where compared with another copy, unresolved V genes account for less than half of the shortfall, and the remainder is unexplained. V, J and clone size derive from that table, while D and trimming were established from the DNA sequence. In all, the sample holds 110,000 or so clones, and 81% of those were seen once. The ten largest make up approximately 9% of the sample.

Collaborating institutions collected whole blood in K2EDTA tubes following their own protocols. Collaborator samples were shipped for TCRbeta analysis as frozen whole blood, isolated PBMCs, or DNA extracted from either sample type. CDR3 length: 12 amino acids, cysteine to phenylalanine. Only CDR3 DNA is held: 36 bases, read in frame from base 1. Trimming removed 1 base from V and 10 bases from J, leaving 8 bases between the germline ends. Via the germline V gene (reference sequence), CDR1 is LGHDT and CDR2 YNNKEL. The source is a woman in her 70s with acute or convalescent COVID-19. This chain is built from TRBV3-1 (or the pseudogene TRBV3-2) and TRBJ2-1; no D segment can be confidently identified. Sequencing used peripheral blood. The CDR3 has the sequence CASSQGSLEQFF. The nucleotide sequence reads as follows: TGTGCCAGCAGCCAAGGGTCTCTAGAGCAGTTCTTC.